The 23 T cell receptor beta chains given below trace back to one sample, sequenced in a study of OX40 agonist ivuxolimab in advanced cancers. Data came from immunoSEQ multiplex PCR; TCRdb stores just in-frame clones and leaves some out. The sample records tens of thousands of clones, roughly 89% being singletons. This material consisted of CD4+ or CD8+ T cells sorted from blood, taken in a trial of the OX40 agonist ivuxolimab. Receptors originate from an adult with an advanced solid tumor such as melanoma, head and neck, liver or kidney cancer.

This clone is a singleton in its sample. J is TRBJ2-4 and V is TRBV4-1; D gene ambiguous. V was clipped by 1 base and J by 1 base, with 5 bases between them. This CDR3 region has 14 residues. Germline V gene lookup returns CDR1 MGHRA and CDR2 YSYEKL. The CDR3, as DNA: TGCGCCAGCAGCCAAGGATTGGCCAAAAACATTCAGTACTTC. Translation gives CASSQGLAKNIQYF.

This chain connects TRBV28 to TRBJ1-2, with a tentative D call TRBD1 (5 bases). The CDR3 extends over 15 amino acids. The V end was cut by 7 bases, the J end by 4 bases, with 19 bases between. Germline CDR1 reads MDHEN; CDR2 reads SYDVKM. Here the CDR3 reads CASIIRRGGSYGYTF. The CDR3 nucleotides are TGTGCCAGCATCATCCGGAGGGGCGGGAGCTATGGCTACACCTTC.

The V gene is TRBV19, the J gene TRBJ2-4; possibly TRBD1 for D (5 bases). Germline CDR1 LNHDA, CDR2 SQIVND (reference sequence). The length of the CDR3 is 16 residues. V was shortened by 2 bases and J by 0 bases, with 11 bases between the two germline ends. The CDR3 loop reads CASSIQGILAKNIQYF. Here the CDR3 DNA reads TGTGCCAGTAGTATACAGGGAATTTTAGCCAAAAACATTCAGTACTTC.

The chain couples TRBV19 to TRBJ1-1; tentative D call: TRBD1 (6 bases). There are 15 residues in the CDR3. V dropped 5 bases and J dropped 7 bases, with 20 bases sitting between them. Germline V gene data show CDR1 as LNHDA and CDR2 as SQIVND (reference sequence). Here the CDR3 reads CASSPPYGGGNEAFF. The CDR3 nucleotides read TGTGCCAGTAGTCCTCCTTATGGAGGGGGGAATGAAGCTTTCTTT.

A remark on this clone: One end of the junction is discordant with germline, which a read error may explain. The rearrangement joins TRBV7-7 to TRBJ2-5; 7 bases line up with TRBD1. The DNA end is more similar to TRBJ2-7, so the J call may be wrong. In germline, CDR1 is SSHAT, CDR2 FNYEAQ (reference sequence). The CDR3 totals 15 residues. The CDR3 protein is CASSLDGTGAYEQYF. The CDR3, as DNA: TGTGCTAGCAGCTTAGACGGTACAGGGGCCTACGAGCAGTACTTC.

The V gene is TRBV18, the J gene TRBJ2-7; a possible D gene is TRBD2 (6 bases). This CDR3 spans 16 amino acids. Between the trimmed V and J ends, which lost 5 bases and 1 base, there was a span of 18 bases. Germline values: CDR1 KGHSH, CDR2 LQKENI. CDR3 bases: TGTGCCAGCTCAATTTCAACGGGAGATTCTTCCTACGAGCAGTACTTC. Translation gives CASSISTGDSSYEQYF.

The rearrangement joins TRBV6-4 to TRBJ2-1; 14 positions agree with TRBD2. This CDR3 has 16 amino acids. CDR1 and CDR2 from the germline V gene are MRHNA and SNTAGT. V gave up 2 bases and J gave up 8 bases; unmatched junction bases: 5. This CDR3 reads CASSDRLAGGLDEQFF. The CDR3 DNA follows: TGTGCCAGCAGTGACAGACTAGCGGGGGGGCTCGATGAGCAGTTCTTC.

The rearrangement joins TRBV7-9 to TRBJ2-7, with 7 bases aligning to TRBD1. Losses at the gene ends were 1 base for V and 0 bases for J; bases not matched to a gene: 3. Germline assignment: CDR1 SEHNR and CDR2 FQNEAQ (reference sequence). The CDR3 is made up of 15 amino acids. This CDR3 is CASSLGQGSSYEQYF. Here the CDR3 DNA reads TGTGCCAGCAGCTTAGGACAGGGCAGCTCCTACGAGCAGTACTTC.

This clone was picked up a small number of times. This rearrangement joins TRBV4-1 to TRBJ1-5; D uncertain. V shed 7 bases and J shed 2 bases, with 18 bases lying between them. The CDR3 runs 16 residues. Germline CDR1 is MGHRA and CDR2 is YSYEKL. Here the CDR3 reads CASTTHPARGNQPQHF. The CDR3, as DNA: TGCGCCAGCACCACCCACCCAGCCCGCGGCAATCAGCCCCAGCATTTT.

This clone has only a few counts. The chain uses TRBV7-9 and TRBJ1-2; no definite D call. This CDR3 contains 14 residues. V lost 0 bases, J lost 6 bases, and 11 bases lay in between. Germline V gene data show CDR1 as SEHNR and CDR2 as FQNEAQ (reference sequence). The CDR3 nucleotides are TGTGCCAGCAGCTTAGCGGTCCCCGATAATGGCTACACCTTC. This sequence encodes CASSLAVPDNGYTF.

The chain couples TRBV6-5 to TRBJ1-6; no clear D gene. Germline loops: CDR1 MNHEY, CDR2 SVGAGI. V gave up 2 bases and J gave up 7 bases, with 6 bases separating them. The CDR3 loop spans 13 amino acids. The CDR3 sequence is CASSYRSNSPLHF. Here the CDR3 DNA reads TGTGCCAGCAGTTACCGATCCAATTCACCCCTCCACTTT.

This chain joins TRBV7-2 and TRBJ2-5; D possibly corresponds to TRBD2 (5 bases). Germline CDR1 is SGHTA and CDR2 is FQGNSA. V lost 1 base and J lost 5, with 11 bases in between. CDR3 length: 14 amino acids. CDR3 coding DNA: TGTGCCAGCAGCTTAGAGGTCGGGGTGGAGACCCAGTACTTC. This translates into CASSLEVGVETQYF. Full variable domain (missing parts from reference TRBV7-2 and TRBJ2-5): GAGVSQSPSNKVTEKGKDVELRCDPISGHTALYWYRQSLGQGLEFLIYFQGNSAPDKSGLPSDRFSAERTGGSVSTLTIQRTQQEDSAVYLCASSLEVGVETQYFGPGTRLLVL.

V usage is TRBV5-6 and J usage is TRBJ2-7; 8 bases are a match to TRBD1. The trim removed 4 bases at V and 3 bases at J, leaving 9 bases unmatched. This CDR3 is 15 amino acids long. Germline V gene data show CDR1 as SGHDT and CDR2 as YYEEEE. CDR3 nucleotides: TGTGCCAGCAGCCCTTACAGGGACAGGAGCTACGAGCAGTACTTC. This translates into CASSPYRDRSYEQYF.

The V gene is TRBV29-1, the J gene TRBJ2-7; D is uncertain. Germline loops: CDR1 SQVTM, CDR2 ANQGSEA. V was cut by 2 bases and J by 4 bases, with 9 bases left in between. CDR3 length: 12 residues. CDR3 coding DNA: TGCAGCGTTGAAAAGGGAAGGTACGAGCAGTACTTC. Encoded protein: CSVEKGRYEQYF.

The chain has TRBV28 and TRBJ1-5; no firm D call. The CDR3 length is 15 residues. Germline CDR1 is MDHEN and CDR2 is SYDVKM. Trimming took off 2 bases at V and 3 bases at J, with 11 bases between the two ends. This CDR3 reads CASSLRGRINQPQHF. CDR3 DNA sequence: TGTGCCAGCAGTTTACGAGGACGGATCAATCAGCCCCAGCATTTT.

CDR3 region: CAIPLGENEQFF. In nucleotides, the CDR3 is TGTGCCATCCCACTTGGGGAGAATGAGCAGTTCTTC. The rearrangement uses TRBV2 and TRBJ2-1; possible D gene TRBD2, 5 bases. CDR3 length equals 12 residues. Germline CDR1 and CDR2: SNHLY and FYNNEI. Trimming took off 10 bases at V and 7 bases at J, with 14 bases between the two ends.

V and J are TRBV6-5 and TRBJ1-5, with D perhaps matching TRBD1 (6 bases). The CDR3 sequence is 14 residues long. Germline CDR1 MNHEY, CDR2 SVGAGI. V was trimmed by 6 bases and J by 4 bases, leaving 13 bases between them. In DNA form, the CDR3 reads TGTGCCAGCAGCCAGCTACAGGGAAATCAGCCCCAGCATTTT. Its protein product is CASSQLQGNQPQHF.

The chain has TRBV10-3 and TRBJ1-2; D unresolved. This CDR3 comprises 17 residues. Germline-derived CDR1 and CDR2 are ENHRY and SYGVKD. Trimming removed 7 bases from V and 0 bases from J, with 21 bases in between. DNA for the CDR3: TGTGCCATCACTAAAACTACCAGTGGGCTAGCTAACTATGGCTACACCTTC. Its protein is CAITKTTSGLANYGYTF.

The chain joins TRBV15 to TRBJ2-3; D possibly corresponds to TRBD2 (7 bases). This CDR3 is 18 amino acids long. In germline, CDR1 is LNHNV, CDR2 YYDKDF (reference sequence). V was clipped by 2 bases and J by 3 bases, with 21 bases between them. This CDR3 is CATSRPTGLADMTDTQYF. CDR3 DNA sequence: TGTGCCACCAGCAGACCCACAGGGCTAGCGGATATGACAGATACGCAGTATTTT.

This chain connects TRBV5-4 to TRBJ2-3, with 9 positions matching TRBD2. The junction had 5 bases not matched to a gene; V was cut back by 2 bases and J by 4 bases. The CDR3 contains 15 residues. Germline V gene lookup returns CDR1 SGHNT and CDR2 YYREEE (reference sequence). DNA for the CDR3: TGTGCCAGCAGCTTCCAGCGGGGGGAGGCAGATACGCAGTATTTT. Translating it yields CASSFQRGEADTQYF.

This clone was picked up one time. V usage is TRBV9 and J usage is TRBJ1-4, with D uncertain. The CDR3 is 15 residues long. Germline V gives CDR1 SGDLS, CDR2 YYNGEE. Trimming removed 1 base at V and 8 bases at J, with 15 bases between. DNA of the CDR3: TGTGCCAGCAGCGTATCCCCTGGGGAGGGAGAAAAACTGTTTTTT. This codes for CASSVSPGEGEKLFF.

This chain connects TRBV7-3 to TRBJ1-1, with 8 nucleotides matching TRBD1. The junction had 7 bases not matched to a gene; V was cut back by 1 base and J by 0 bases. The CDR3 runs 17 residues. The germline CDR1 and CDR2 sequences are SGHTA and FQGTGA. The CDR3 sequence: CASSLIGGQGMNTEAFF. The DNA of the CDR3 is TGTGCCAGCAGCTTAATAGGTGGACAGGGAATGAACACTGAAGCTTTCTTT.

In its sample, this clone was seen once. The rearrangement joins TRBV6-5 to TRBJ2-7; maybe TRBD2 (6 bases). V was pared by 3 bases and J by 1 base, with 7 bases between. CDR1 MNHEY and CDR2 SVGAGI come from the germline V gene. The length of the CDR3 is 13 residues. This chain's CDR3 is CASSYRGSYEQYF. CDR3 nucleotide sequence: TGTGCCAGCAGTTATCGGGGGTCCTACGAGCAGTACTTC.